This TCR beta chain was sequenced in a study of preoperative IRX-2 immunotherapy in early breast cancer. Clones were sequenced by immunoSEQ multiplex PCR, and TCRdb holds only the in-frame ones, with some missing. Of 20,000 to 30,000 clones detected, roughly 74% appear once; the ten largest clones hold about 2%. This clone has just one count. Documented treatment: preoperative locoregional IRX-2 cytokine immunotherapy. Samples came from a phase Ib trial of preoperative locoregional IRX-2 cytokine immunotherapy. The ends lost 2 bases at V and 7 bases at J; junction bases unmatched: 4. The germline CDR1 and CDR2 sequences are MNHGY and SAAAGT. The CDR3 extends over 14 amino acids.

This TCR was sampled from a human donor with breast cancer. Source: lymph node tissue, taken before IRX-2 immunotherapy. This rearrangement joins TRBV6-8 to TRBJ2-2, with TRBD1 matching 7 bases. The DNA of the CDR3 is TGTGCCAGCAGTTACCGCAACAGGGGCGGGGAGCTGTTTTTT. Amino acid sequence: CASSYRNRGGELFF.